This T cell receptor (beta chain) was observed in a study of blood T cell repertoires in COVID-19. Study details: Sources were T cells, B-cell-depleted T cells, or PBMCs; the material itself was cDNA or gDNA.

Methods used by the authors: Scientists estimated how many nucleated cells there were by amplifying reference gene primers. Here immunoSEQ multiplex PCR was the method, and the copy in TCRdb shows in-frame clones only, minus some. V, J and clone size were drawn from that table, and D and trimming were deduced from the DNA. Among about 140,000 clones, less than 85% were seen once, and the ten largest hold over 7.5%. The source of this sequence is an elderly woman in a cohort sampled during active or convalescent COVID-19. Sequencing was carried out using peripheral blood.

The CDR3 is CSAGTGEAFF. CDR3 sequence (DNA): TGCAGCGCCGGAACAGGCGAAGCTTTCTTT. The chain links TRBV29-1 to TRBJ1-1; maybe TRBD1 (5 bases). V lost 7 bases and J 8 bases, leaving 11 bases between the germline ends. Germline V lookup: CDR1 SQVTM, CDR2 ANQGSEA. The CDR3 sequence is 10 residues long.